This entry lists 23 T cell receptor beta chains sequenced from one sample in a study of long-term antiretroviral therapy in people with HIV. The run of the v3.0 immunoSEQ assay was at survey level. Clones were read by immunoSEQ multiplex PCR, and TCRdb kept only the in-frame ones, dropping some. The sample includes 26,000 or so clones, about 88% seen only once; the top ten take roughly 1%. Here the sequenced sample was unsorted PBMCs, taken 2 years after starting antiretroviral therapy. Receptors originate from a man aged 50-60 years with HIV.

The chain uses TRBV7-3 and TRBJ2-1, with 8 bases aligning to TRBD2. Germline V gene data show CDR1 as SGHTA and CDR2 as FQGTGA. Unmatched junction bases numbered 11, after V lost 5 bases and J lost 14 bases. This CDR3 spans 13 amino acids. The chain's CDR3 is CASSPPGSGEEFF. As DNA, the CDR3 is TGTGCCAGCAGCCCGCCGGGTAGCGGGGAGGAGTTCTTC.

The chain uses TRBV25-1 and TRBJ2-7; D not resolved. V was cut by 2 bases and J by 6 bases, with 11 bases left in between. Germline CDR1 reads MGHDK; CDR2 reads SYGVNS. The CDR3 is 13 residues long. DNA of the CDR3: TGTGCCAGCAGTGAAAGATCTGGGCGCGAGCAGTACTTC. Encoded protein: CASSERSGREQYF.

The gene calls are TRBV4-1 and TRBJ2-7; the D gene is possibly TRBD1 (6 bases). CDR1 is MGHRA and CDR2 is YSYEKL in the germline V gene. The CDR3 is made up of 17 amino acids. V lost 4 bases and J lost 2, with 21 bases in between. The CDR3 DNA is TGCGCCAGCAGCCCACGCGTAGGAGAGCAGGGGACCTACGAGCAGTACTTC. Translation: CASSPRVGEQGTYEQYF.

This chain links TRBV6-5 with TRBJ2-7; D uncertain. CDR1 MNHEY and CDR2 SVGAGI come from the germline V gene. The CDR3 is made up of 13 amino acids. The V gene lost 5 bases and the J gene lost 5 bases, with 13 bases spanning the gap. The CDR3 sequence is CASSRTSRDEQYF. In DNA, the CDR3 is TGTGCCAGCAGTCGAACCTCTCGCGACGAGCAGTACTTC.

This clone was recorded once. V gene TRBV2 combines with J gene TRBJ1-4, with D perhaps matching TRBD1 (6 bases). The V and J ends lost 5 bases and 2 bases respectively, with 9 bases between them. CDR3 length: 14 amino acids. Germline V gene data show CDR1 as SNHLY and CDR2 as FYNNEI. The CDR3 spells CASSLDRTNEKLFF. DNA for the CDR3: TGTGCCAGCAGTCTTGACAGGACTAATGAAAAACTGTTTTTT.

The CDR3 sequence: CASGTGVYSNQPQHF. CDR3 coding DNA: TGTGCCAGTGGGACAGGAGTTTATAGCAATCAGCCCCAGCATTTT. The chain recombines TRBV19 with TRBJ1-5; 8 bases fit TRBD1. The CDR3 is 15 amino acids. The junction had 6 bases not matched to a gene; V was cut back by 8 bases and J by 0 bases. CDR1 is LNHDA and CDR2 is SQIVND in the germline V gene (reference sequence).

This clone showed up just a few times. The V and J genes are TRBV27 and TRBJ1-2; 9 bases match TRBD1. V was pared by 3 bases and J by 8 bases, with 4 bases of the junction left unmatched. This CDR3 is 13 amino acids long. Germline-derived CDR1 and CDR2 are MNHEY and SMNVEV (reference sequence). Written as DNA, the CDR3 is TGTGCCAGCAGTTTCGGGACAGGGAACGGCTACACCTTC. This sequence encodes CASSFGTGNGYTF.

The V gene is TRBV5-5, the J gene TRBJ2-3, with 8 bases identical to TRBD1. CDR3 size: 17 residues. Germline V gene sequence: CDR1 SGHKS, CDR2 YYEKEE (reference sequence). The junction had 16 bases not matched to a gene; V was cut back by 4 bases and J by 6 bases. This CDR3 is CASSQIDRGGHRDTQYF. DNA of the CDR3: TGTGCCAGCAGCCAGATAGACAGGGGTGGTCACCGGGATACGCAGTATTTT.

The CDR3 spells CASSQDRVGAGYTF. CDR3 nucleotides: TGCGCCAGCAGCCAAGATCGAGTAGGGGCTGGCTACACCTTC. The genes are TRBV4-3 and TRBJ1-2; TRBD1 might be the D (5 bases). The CDR3 has 14 residues. V lost 0 bases and J 7 bases, leaving 12 bases between the germline ends. CDR1 and CDR2 from the germline V gene are LGHNA and YSLEER.

The table lists this clone with a count of one. V usage is TRBV29-1 and J usage is TRBJ2-4; no firm D call. The CDR3 runs 13 residues. The germline V gene encodes CDR1 SQVTM and CDR2 ANQGSEA. Trimming took off 5 bases at V and 2 bases at J, with 10 bases between the two ends. The CDR3 coding sequence is TGCAGCGTTAAAAGGAATCCCAAAAACATTCAGTACTTC. Amino acid sequence: CSVKRNPKNIQYF.

J is TRBJ2-1 and V is TRBV5-8; 13 bases map to TRBD2. This CDR3 comprises 16 residues. V shed 3 bases and J 5 bases; nucleotides not matched to a gene: 5. From germline, CDR1 is SGHTS and CDR2 YDEGEE. CDR3 sequence: CASSYGTSGDDNEQFF. CDR3 sequence (DNA): TGTGCCAGCAGCTACGGGACTAGCGGGGACGACAATGAGCAGTTCTTC.

This sequence joins TRBV9 and TRBJ1-1; D unresolved. Trimming cost V 2 bases and J 0 bases, with 11 bases left between them. This CDR3 spans 15 amino acids. Germline V gene sequence: CDR1 SGDLS, CDR2 YYNGEE. As DNA, the CDR3 is TGTGCCAGCAGCGTGTTCCAGGTGATGAACACTGAAGCTTTCTTT. Its protein is CASSVFQVMNTEAFF.

V and J are TRBV4-1 and TRBJ2-2; TRBD1 might be the D (7 bases). From germline, CDR1 is MGHRA and CDR2 YSYEKL. This CDR3 contains 17 residues. V was shortened by 0 bases and J by 3 bases, with 14 bases between the two germline ends. CDR3: CASSQEQGRGDTGELFF. The CDR3 DNA reads as TGCGCCAGCAGCCAAGAACAGGGGCGGGGAGACACCGGGGAGCTGTTTTTT.

The rearrangement links TRBV19 to TRBJ2-1; the D is unclear. The germline V gene encodes CDR1 LNHDA and CDR2 SQIVND (reference sequence). CDR3 length: 12 amino acids. Trimming left V 3 bases short and J 6 bases short, with 6 bases between. CDR3 nucleotide sequence: TGTGCCAGTAGTATGACCTTCAATGAGCAGTTCTTC. This codes for CASSMTFNEQFF. The full variable domain, with the rest looked up from reference TRBV19 and TRBJ2-1, is DGGITQSPKYLFRKEGQNVTLSCEQNLNHDAMYWYRQDPGQGLRLIYYSQIVNDFQKGDIAEGYSVSREKKESFPLTVTSAQKNPTAFYLCASSMTFNEQFFGPGTRLTVL.

This chain connects TRBV4-3 to TRBJ2-7; D is ambiguous. CDR3 length: 13 amino acids. From germline, CDR1 is LGHNA and CDR2 YSLEER. Trimming took off 4 bases at V and 7 bases at J, with 14 bases between the two ends. DNA for the CDR3: TGCGCCAGCAGCCTTTCGGCCTTGGGGGAGCAGTACTTC. Its translation is CASSLSALGEQYF.

The V and J genes are TRBV4-1 and TRBJ1-5; D remains unclear. This CDR3 spans 16 amino acids. V was cut by 3 bases and J by 3 bases, with 15 bases left in between. CDR1 and CDR2 from the germline V gene are MGHRA and YSYEKL. The CDR3 region is CASSQSHDGYNQPQHF. DNA of the CDR3: TGCGCCAGCAGCCAGTCTCACGACGGATACAATCAGCCCCAGCATTTT.

The J gene is TRBJ1-2, the V gene TRBV27; 10 nucleotides line up with TRBD1. J gave up 4 bases and V 8 bases, and 1 base lay outside the gene matches. This CDR3 contains 12 residues. Germline CDR1 and CDR2: MNHEY and SMNVEV (reference sequence). The CDR3 is CASGDRGYGYTF. The CDR3 nucleotides are TGTGCCAGCGGGGACAGGGGCTATGGCTACACCTTC.

The chain carries TRBV19 and TRBJ2-3; maybe TRBD1 (5 bases). Germline CDR1 reads LNHDA; CDR2 reads SQIVND (reference sequence). The CDR3 totals 15 residues. V shed 5 bases and J shed 2 bases, with 14 bases lying between them. Here the CDR3 reads CASSPQGRVTDTQYF. The DNA for the CDR3 is TGTGCCAGTAGTCCCCAGGGAAGGGTCACAGATACGCAGTATTTT.

Only one count was recorded for this clone. This chain uses TRBV28 with TRBJ2-5; TRBD1 matches at 7 bases. Per germline, CDR1 MDHEN and CDR2 SYDVKM. The CDR3 is 10 residues long. J was trimmed by 5 bases and V by 10 bases; bases with no gene match: 1. CDR3: CAIRGETQYF. DNA for the CDR3: TGTGCCATCAGGGGGGAGACCCAGTACTTC. Drawing the rest from reference TRBV28 and TRBJ2-5, the complete variable domain is DVKVTQSSRYLVKRTGEKVFLECVQDMDHENMFWYRQDPGLGLRLIYFSYDVKMKEKGDIPEGYSVSREKKERFSLILESASTNQTSMYLCAIRGETQYFGPGTRLLVL.

V gene TRBV5-6 combines with J gene TRBJ2-2; D is unresolved. In germline, CDR1 is SGHDT, CDR2 YYEEEE. The CDR3 is 13 amino acids. Trimming removed 4 bases at V and 6 bases at J, with 10 bases between. CDR3 amino acids: CASSQETPGELFF. The CDR3 nucleotides read TGTGCCAGCAGCCAGGAAACCCCCGGGGAGCTGTTTTTT. The full variable domain, in which reference TRBV5-6 and TRBJ2-2 provide the parts outside the CDR3, is DAGVTQSPTHLIKTRGQQVTLRCSPKSGHDTVSWYQQALGQGPQFIFQYYEEEERQRGNFPDRFSGHQFPNYSSELNVNALLLGDSALYLCASSQETPGELFFGEGSRLTVL.

This clone has just one count. The V gene is TRBV6-5, the J gene TRBJ1-2; D unresolved. Germline loops: CDR1 MNHEY, CDR2 SVGAGI. The length of the CDR3 is 12 residues. Trimming cost V 2 bases and J 5 bases, with 6 bases left between them. CDR3 residues: CASSYDQYGYTF. As DNA, the CDR3 is TGTGCCAGCAGTTACGACCAGTATGGCTACACCTTC.

The chain carries TRBV4-3 and TRBJ2-7; D is perhaps TRBD2 (6 bases). CDR3 size: 14 residues. Trimming cost V 1 base and J 7 bases, with 14 bases left between them. Germline loops: CDR1 LGHNA, CDR2 YSLEER. The DNA of the CDR3 is TGCGCCAGCAGCCAAGCTAGCGAGGGAGTTGAGCAGTACTTC. This sequence encodes CASSQASEGVEQYF.

CDR3 sequence: CASSYQATNEKLFF. In nucleotides, the CDR3 is TGTGCCAGCAGTTACCAAGCAACTAATGAAAAACTGTTTTTT. This rearrangement joins TRBV6-5 to TRBJ1-4, with D unresolved. The CDR3 is 14 amino acids. Trimming removed 2 bases from V and 0 bases from J, with 4 bases in between. The germline CDR1 and CDR2 sequences are MNHEY and SVGAGI.